Listed below are T cell receptor beta chains from one sample, sequenced in a study of blood T cell repertoires in COVID-19. TCRdb's copy holds only in-frame clones and misses some; the assay was immunoSEQ multiplex PCR. The repertoire consists of under 250,000 clones, with roughly four fifths occurring once and the leading ten covering roughly 2%. The sequencing sample was made of peripheral blood. These receptors originate from a man aged 25 to 40 who had recovered from COVID-19. The CDR3 runs from the conserved cysteine through the conserved F or W. The order of the fields is CDR3 length, J gene, D gene, clone size, V gene, CDR3 DNA, CDR3 protein. The D gene is left open where the match is weak. Size tells how often a clone was seen (once, few, many) or the class of an expanded clone, and some rows leave it out.

16	TRBJ1-1	NA	few	TRBV11-2	TGTGCCAGCAGCCTTCGCCGGACAGCGATTAACACTGAAGCTTTCTTT	CASSLRRTAINTEAFF
16	TRBJ2-3	TRBD2	NA	TRBV10-1	TGCGCCAGCAGTGAAAGCGGGGGCCTGAGCACAGATACGCAGTATTTT	CASSESGGLSTDTQYF
14	TRBJ2-2	NA	NA	TRBV27	TGTGCCAGCAGGGCGACAGGTTGGACCGGGGAGCTGTTTTTT	CASRATGWTGELFF
13	TRBJ2-1	NA	once	TRBV3-1/TRBV3-2	TGTGCCAGCAGACAGGACTATAACAATGAGCAGTTCTTC	CASRQDYNNEQFF
14	TRBJ1-5	NA	NA	TRBV19	TGTGCCAGTATTGGGGGAGGGACGCGGCAGCCCCAGCATTTT	CASIGGGTRQPQHF
15	TRBJ2-5	TRBD1	NA	TRBV10-3	TGTGCCATCCGAAGTATTGGACAGGAGGTAGAGACCCAGTACTTC	CAIRSIGQEVETQYF
13	TRBJ2-5	TRBD1	NA	TRBV10-3	TGTGCCATCAGAACTACAGGGGAAGAGACCCAGTACTTC	CAIRTTGEETQYF
12	TRBJ1-1	NA	once	TRBV13	TGTGCCAGCAGCTTACACAGCACTGAAGCTTTCTTT	CASSLHSTEAFF
15	TRBJ1-1	NA	NA	TRBV7-3	TGTGCCAGCAGCAAGTCGGCGGGGTTGTCCACTGAAGCTTTCTTT	CASSKSAGLSTEAFF
15	TRBJ2-3	NA	NA	TRBV5-1	TGCGCCAGCAGCTTGCGGGATCCCAGCACAGATACGCAGTATTTT	CASSLRDPSTDTQYF
15	TRBJ1-5	TRBD1	NA	TRBV2	TGTGCCAGCAGGGGGTCCCAGGGGGCAAGTCAGCCCCAGCATTTT	CASRGSQGASQPQHF
12	TRBJ1-2	NA	NA	TRBV12-3/TRBV12-4	TGTGCCAGCAGTATTGCAGGATATGGCTACACCTTC	CASSIAGYGYTF